These T cell receptor beta chains were read from a single sample in a study of quantifying T cell responses using KT2 cells. TCRdb processed the UMI-ligation and nested PCR reads anew with MiXCR; each CDR3 protein has one entry. The sample yields more than 55,000 distinct CDR3 sequences, 9% to 15% seen once. The specimen sequenced was PBMCs spiked with cells of the T cell clone KT2. The origin of the receptors is a human donor. Both conserved end residues are part of each CDR3. The order of the fields is V gene, D gene, J gene, clone size, CDR3 protein, CDR3 DNA. The D gene is left open where the match is weak. A clone size is listed for some rows: how often the clone was seen (once, few, many), or a class if it is expanded.

>TRBV4-2|NA|TRBJ1-4|NA
CASSPSAPAANEKLFF
TGTGCCAGCAGCCCCTCAGCCCCAGCAGCCAATGAAAAACTGTTTTTT
>TRBV5-6|TRBD2|TRBJ2-1|few
CASSLKAGGYNEQFF
TGTGCCAGCAGCTTGAAAGCGGGAGGGTACAATGAGCAGTTCTTC
>TRBV10-3|NA|TRBJ2-3|many
CAISESGGRDTQYF
TGTGCCATCAGTGAGTCCGGGGGCCGAGATACGCAGTATTTT
>TRBV12-3/TRBV12-4|NA|TRBJ1-4|few
CASSGSQGHLTNEKLFF
TGTGCCAGCAGTGGTTCACAGGGACATTTAACTAATGAAAAACTGTTTTTT
>TRBV18|TRBD2|TRBJ2-7|few
CASSPRTGLAPQDYEQYF
TGTGCCAGCTCACCGAGAACCGGACTAGCCCCACAAGACTACGAGCAGTACTTC
>TRBV2|NA|TRBJ2-3|many
CASSTLRGTRTDTQYF
TGTGCCAGCAGTACTCTTCGTGGTACCCGAACAGATACGCAGTATTTT
>TRBV6-4|TRBD2|TRBJ2-3|many
CASSELAGSTDTQYF
TGTGCCAGCAGTGAACTAGCGGGGAGCACAGATACGCAGTATTTT
>TRBV20-1|TRBD2|TRBJ2-1|NA
CSARVPGGGLDNEQFF
TGCAGTGCTAGAGTGCCCGGGGGGGGGCTGGACAATGAGCAGTTCTTC
>TRBV29-1|TRBD1|TRBJ2-1|many
CSVEDNGDSHNEQFF
TGCAGCGTTGAAGATAACGGGGACAGCCACAATGAGCAGTTCTTC
>TRBV4-1|NA|TRBJ2-4|NA
CASSQGQAAGMAKNIQYF
TGCGCCAGCAGCCAAGGGCAGGCGGCGGGGATGGCCAAAAACATTCAGTACTTC
>TRBV7-9|NA|TRBJ2-1|few
CASRLQGRGNEQFF
TGTGCCAGCAGGCTACAGGGTAGGGGCAATGAGCAGTTCTTC
>TRBV5-6|TRBD1|TRBJ1-5|few
CASSRTGSNQPQHF
TGTGCCAGCAGCCGGACAGGGAGCAATCAGCCCCAGCATTTT
>TRBV19|TRBD2|TRBJ2-5|NA
CASRTSGRAQETQYF
TGTGCCAGTAGGACTAGCGGGAGGGCCCAAGAGACCCAGTACTTC
>TRBV29-1|TRBD1|TRBJ1-5|many
CSVATGTGYQPQHF
TGCAGCGTCGCAACTGGGACAGGGTACCAGCCCCAGCATTTT
>TRBV18|TRBD2|TRBJ2-1|NA
CASSPGTSDYNEQFF
TGTGCCAGCTCCCCCGGGACTAGCGACTACAATGAGCAGTTCTTC
>TRBV4-2|TRBD2|TRBJ2-2|NA
CASSKTSGGPGELFF
TGTGCCAGCAGCAAGACTAGCGGGGGGCCGGGGGAGCTGTTTTTT
>TRBV30|TRBD1|TRBJ1-1|NA
CAWSGTGLTEAFF
TGTGCCTGGAGTGGGACAGGGTTGACTGAAGCTTTCTTT
>TRBV5-5|NA|TRBJ1-2|many
CASSSRVNYGYTF
TGTGCCAGCAGCAGCCGGGTGAACTATGGCTACACCTTC
>TRBV20-1|TRBD2|TRBJ2-3|many
CSARGALAGRSDTQYF
TGCAGTGCGCGTGGGGCCCTAGCGGGAAGGTCAGATACGCAGTATTTT
>TRBV20-1|NA|TRBJ1-6|few
CSARGVVRQAEIGLNNSPLHF
TGCAGTGCTAGAGGGGTGGTTCGGCAGGCGGAAATCGGACTCAATAATTCACCCCTCCACTTT
>TRBV20-1|TRBD1|TRBJ1-5|many
CSAREWGDSPDQPQHF
TGCAGTGCTAGAGAGTGGGGGGACAGCCCTGATCAGCCCCAGCATTTT
>TRBV19|TRBD2|TRBJ2-1|few
CASSPRTSGGYNEQFF
TGTGCCAGTAGTCCCCGGACTAGCGGGGGCTACAATGAGCAGTTCTTC
>TRBV5-1|TRBD1|TRBJ2-7|NA
CASSPTGQGIYEQYF
TGCGCCAGCAGCCCCACGGGACAGGGGATTTACGAGCAGTACTTC
>TRBV9|TRBD1|TRBJ1-6|few
CASSPLWDRRTSPLHF
TGTGCCAGCAGCCCCCTCTGGGACAGGAGGACTTCACCCCTCCACTTT
>TRBV12-3/TRBV12-4|NA|TRBJ1-1|NA
CASSFSRPRAFF
TGTGCCAGCAGTTTTTCTCGCCCGAGAGCTTTCTTT
>TRBV29-1|NA|TRBJ2-1|many
CSVELARGADNEQFF
TGCAGCGTTGAATTGGCCAGGGGGGCTGACAATGAGCAGTTCTTC
>TRBV27|NA|TRBJ2-3|few
CASSNRITDTQYF
TGTGCCAGCAGTAACAGGATCACAGATACGCAGTATTTT
>TRBV20-1|TRBD2|TRBJ2-1|few
CSASTGLAGTEQFF
TGCAGTGCTAGTACGGGACTAGCGGGAACTGAGCAGTTCTTC
>TRBV28|NA|TRBJ1-6|NA
CASSLFGAGNSPLHF
TGTGCCAGCAGTTTATTCGGAGCAGGGAATTCACCCCTCCACTTT